These 15 T cell receptor beta chains were all obtained from the same sample, sequenced in a study of shared clonotypes between healthy human individuals. TCRdb keeps only in-frame clones here, not all; method: immunoSEQ multiplex PCR. Among about 2.4 million clones listed, roughly 93% were seen once. The sequencing input was naive CD4+ T cells from PBMCs. Subset noted: CD45RA+ positively selected. These receptors all stem from a man between 18 and 29 years old in good health. Some clones in this sample may be carry-over from other donors' samples.

This rearrangement joins TRBV27 to TRBJ2-7, with D unresolved. CDR1 and CDR2 (germline): MNHEY, SMNVEV (reference sequence). V lost 6 bases and J 5 bases, leaving 11 bases between the germline ends. This CDR3 is 12 amino acids long. This chain's CDR3 is CASSRGHNEQYF. The CDR3, as DNA: TGTGCCAGCAGCCGCGGTCATAACGAGCAGTACTTC.

This chain uses TRBV5-1 with TRBJ2-3; 10 bases line up with TRBD2. This CDR3 contains 17 residues. Trimming took 4 bases from V and 3 from J; bases not matched to a gene: 11. Germline CDR1 reads SGHRS; CDR2 reads YFSETQ. The CDR3 DNA reads TGCGCCAGCAGCCCCCTGCCTAGCGGGAGTGGTACAGATACGCAGTATTTT. Its protein is CASSPLPSGSGTDTQYF.

The chain employs TRBV5-1 and TRBJ2-5; possibly TRBD2 for D (5 bases). Trimming removed 0 bases from V and 4 bases from J, with 13 bases in between. The CDR3 is made up of 15 amino acids. Germline CDR1 SGHRS, CDR2 YFSETQ. The CDR3: CASSLEEGAAETQYF. Here the CDR3 DNA reads TGCGCCAGCAGCTTGGAAGAGGGAGCGGCAGAGACCCAGTACTTC. Full variable domain (missing parts from reference TRBV5-1 and TRBJ2-5): KAGVTQTPRYLIKTRGQQVTLSCSPISGHRSVSWYQQTPGQGLQFLFEYFSETQRNKGNFPGRFSGRQFSNSRSEMNVSTLELGDSALYLCASSLEEGAAETQYFGPGTRLLVL.

This chain joins TRBV5-1 and TRBJ1-4; 9 nucleotides line up with TRBD1. Germline CDR1 is SGHRS and CDR2 is YFSETQ. V gave up 5 bases and J gave up 7 bases; unmatched junction bases: 6. CDR3 length equals 14 residues. The CDR3 nucleotides are TGCGCCAGCAGACTACAGGGGGCGGGTGAAAAACTGTTTTTT. Amino acid sequence: CASRLQGAGEKLFF.

The chain uses TRBV19 and TRBJ1-2; D uncertain. The CDR3 is made up of 12 amino acids. V lost 11 bases and J lost 0, with 10 bases in between. CDR1 and CDR2 (germline): LNHDA, SQIVND (reference sequence). CDR3 bases: TGTGCCTGCTCGACGGCTAACTATGGCTACACCTTC. Its translation is CACSTANYGYTF.

The chain uses TRBV11-3 and TRBJ1-1; TRBD1 aligns across 7 bases. Germline loops: CDR1 SGHNT, CDR2 YENEEA. V trimming: 5 bases; J trimming: 4 bases; junction bases outside the gene matches: 4. This CDR3 is 13 amino acids long. The CDR3 protein is CASSRQGSTEAFF. The CDR3 coding sequence is TGTGCCAGCAGCCGACAGGGTAGCACTGAAGCTTTCTTT.

The V gene is TRBV5-1, the J gene TRBJ1-1; 7 positions match TRBD1. V lost 5 bases, J lost 5 bases, and 9 bases stayed unmatched. The CDR3 consists of 14 residues. The germline V gene encodes CDR1 SGHRS and CDR2 YFSETQ. CDR3: CASSLNTGETEAFF. DNA of the CDR3: TGCGCCAGCAGTCTGAATACAGGGGAGACTGAAGCTTTCTTT.

The V call is TRBV15, the J call TRBJ1-1; D is possibly TRBD1 (5 bases). V was shortened by 0 bases and J by 11 bases, with 10 bases between the two germline ends. This CDR3 comprises 12 residues. Germline V CDR1 and CDR2: LNHNV, YYDKDF (reference sequence). In DNA form, the CDR3 reads TGTGCCACCAGCAGAGATCGGGAGGGGGCTTTCTTT. This translates into CATSRDREGAFF.

This chain connects TRBV19 to TRBJ2-2; 7 bases fit TRBD1. CDR1 is LNHDA and CDR2 is SQIVND in the germline V gene (reference sequence). This CDR3 spans 12 amino acids. Unmatched junction bases numbered 2, after V lost 6 bases and J lost 7 bases. CDR3: CASSHRGGELFF. The CDR3 coding sequence is TGTGCCAGTAGCCACAGGGGCGGGGAGCTGTTTTTT. The full variable domain, rest sourced from reference TRBV19 and TRBJ2-2, is DGGITQSPKYLFRKEGQNVTLSCEQNLNHDAMYWYRQDPGQGLRLIYYSQIVNDFQKGDIAEGYSVSREKKESFPLTVTSAQKNPTAFYLCASSHRGGELFFGEGSRLTVL.

This chain links TRBV7-2 with TRBJ1-5; D gene ambiguous. The V gene's germline CDR1 is SGHTA and CDR2 FQGNSA. Trimming pared 5 bases from V and 10 bases from J, leaving 15 bases between. This CDR3 contains 13 residues. CDR3 loop: CASSTDFSSPQHF. CDR3 in DNA: TGTGCCAGCAGCACAGATTTCTCGAGTCCCCAGCATTTT.

As concerns this clone: Other nucleotide sequences in the sample specify the same CDR3. The chain couples TRBV18 to TRBJ2-6; TRBD2 might be the D (6 bases). The V gene lost 3 bases and the J gene lost 0 bases, with 6 bases spanning the gap. The CDR3 is made up of 15 amino acids. CDR1 and CDR2 (germline): KGHSH, LQKENI. The CDR3: CASSPGGSGANVLTF. DNA for the CDR3: TGTGCCAGCTCACCGGGGGGCTCTGGGGCCAACGTCCTGACTTTC.

The rearrangement uses TRBV19 and TRBJ2-7, with TRBD1 matching 9 bases. V trimming: 4 bases; J trimming: 3 bases; junction bases outside the gene matches: 4. CDR1 and CDR2 from the germline V gene are LNHDA and SQIVND (reference sequence). The CDR3 runs to 14 residues. The CDR3 DNA reads as TGTGCCAGTAGTACACAGGGGGCCGACTACGAGCAGTACTTC. Translated, it gives CASSTQGADYEQYF.

Here the CDR3 DNA reads TGTGCCAGCAGCCAGGGACAGGGAAACTATGGCTACACCTTC. Residues: CASSQGQGNYGYTF. The rearrangement links TRBV11-1 to TRBJ1-2, with 9 bases lining up with TRBD1. The V segment lost 5 bases and the J segment 2 bases; nucleotides outside the gene matches: 3. Germline CDR1 and CDR2: SGHAT and FQDESV (reference sequence). The length of the CDR3 is 14 residues.

This clone was seen only once. The chain recombines TRBV5-5 with TRBJ2-2, with a possible D match to TRBD1 (5 bases). The germline CDR1 and CDR2 sequences are SGHKS and YYEKEE (reference sequence). The CDR3 covers 16 residues. Trimming took off 0 bases at V and 4 bases at J, with 13 bases between the two ends. This CDR3 reads CASSLVGRAATGELFF. CDR3 in DNA: TGTGCCAGCAGCTTGGTCGGCAGGGCGGCCACCGGGGAGCTGTTTTTT. Filled out from reference TRBV5-5 and TRBJ2-2, the complete variable domain reads DAGVTQSPTHLIKTRGQQVTLRCSPISGHKSVSWYQQVLGQGPQFIFQYYEKEERGRGNFPDRFSARQFPNYSSELNVNALLLGDSALYLCASSLVGRAATGELFFGEGSRLTVL.

The chain is built from TRBV9 and TRBJ2-7; the D gene is possibly TRBD1 (7 bases). This CDR3 is 14 amino acids long. The ends were cut back, 4 bases at V and 5 bases at J, with 16 bases in the middle. From germline, CDR1 is SGDLS and CDR2 YYNGEE. The CDR3, as DNA: TGTGCCAGCAGCCCCGGAGGGGGCAGGCACGAGCAGTACTTC. Its protein is CASSPGGGRHEQYF.